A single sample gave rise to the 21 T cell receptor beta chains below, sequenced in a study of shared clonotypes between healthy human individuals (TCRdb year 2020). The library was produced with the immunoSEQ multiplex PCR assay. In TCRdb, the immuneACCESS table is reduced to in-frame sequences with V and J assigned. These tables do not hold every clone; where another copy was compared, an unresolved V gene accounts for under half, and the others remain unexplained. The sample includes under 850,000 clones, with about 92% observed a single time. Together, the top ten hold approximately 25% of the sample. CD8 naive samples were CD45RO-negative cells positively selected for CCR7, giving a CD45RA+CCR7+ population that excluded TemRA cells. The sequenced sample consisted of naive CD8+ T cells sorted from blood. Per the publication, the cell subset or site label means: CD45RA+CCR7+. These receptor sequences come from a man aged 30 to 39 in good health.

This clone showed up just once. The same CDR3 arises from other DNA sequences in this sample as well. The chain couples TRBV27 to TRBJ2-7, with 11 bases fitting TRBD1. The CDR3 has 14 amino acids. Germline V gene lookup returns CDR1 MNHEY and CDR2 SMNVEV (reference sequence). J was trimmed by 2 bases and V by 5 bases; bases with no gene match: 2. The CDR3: CASSTGQGAYEQYF. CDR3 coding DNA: TGTGCCAGCAGTACGGGACAGGGGGCCTACGAGCAGTACTTC.

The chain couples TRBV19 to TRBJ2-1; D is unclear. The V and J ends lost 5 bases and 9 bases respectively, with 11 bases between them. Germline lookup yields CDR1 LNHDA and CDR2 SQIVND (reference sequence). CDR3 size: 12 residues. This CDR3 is CASSENMAEQFF. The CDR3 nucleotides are TGTGCCAGTAGTGAGAATATGGCTGAGCAGTTCTTC.

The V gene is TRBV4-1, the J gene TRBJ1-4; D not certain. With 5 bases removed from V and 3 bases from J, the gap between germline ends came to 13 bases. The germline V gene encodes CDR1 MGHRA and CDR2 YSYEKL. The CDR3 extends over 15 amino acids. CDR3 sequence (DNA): TGCGCCAGCAGCAACCTCGGAGGACCTAATGAAAAACTGTTTTTT. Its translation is CASSNLGGPNEKLFF.

CDR3 in amino acids: CASSQESTDTQYF. In nucleotides, the CDR3 is TGTGCCAGCAGCCAGGAGAGCACAGATACGCAGTATTTT. The V and J genes are TRBV7-8 and TRBJ2-3; D call uncertain. Germline loops: CDR1 SGHVS, CDR2 FQNEAQ. V lost 5 bases and J lost 0, with 6 bases in between. This CDR3 comprises 13 residues. Together with reference TRBV7-8 and TRBJ2-3, the CDR3 gives the full variable domain: GAGVSQSPRYKVAKRGQDVALRCDPISGHVSLFWYQQALGQGPEFLTYFQNEAQLDKSGLPSDRFFAERPEGSVSTLKIQRTQQEDSAVYLCASSQESTDTQYFGPGTRLTVL.

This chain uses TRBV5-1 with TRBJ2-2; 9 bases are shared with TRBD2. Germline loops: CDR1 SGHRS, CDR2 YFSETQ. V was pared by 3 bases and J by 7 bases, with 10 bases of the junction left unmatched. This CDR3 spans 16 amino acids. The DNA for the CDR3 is TGCGCCAGCAGCTCCCGAATAGCGGGAGCCGGCGGGGAGCTGTTTTTT. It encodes CASSSRIAGAGGELFF.

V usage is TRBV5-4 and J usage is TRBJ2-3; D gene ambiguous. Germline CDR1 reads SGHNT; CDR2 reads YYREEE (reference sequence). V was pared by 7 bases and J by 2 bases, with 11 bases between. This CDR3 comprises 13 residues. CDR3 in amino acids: CASQWANTDTQYF. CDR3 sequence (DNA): TGTGCCAGCCAGTGGGCTAACACAGATACGCAGTATTTT. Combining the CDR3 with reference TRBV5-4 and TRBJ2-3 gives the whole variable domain ETGVTQSPTHLIKTRGQQVTLRCSSQSGHNTVSWYQQALGQGPQFIFQYYREEENGRGNFPPRFSGLQFPNYSSELNVNALELDDSALYLCASQWANTDTQYFGPGTRLTVL.

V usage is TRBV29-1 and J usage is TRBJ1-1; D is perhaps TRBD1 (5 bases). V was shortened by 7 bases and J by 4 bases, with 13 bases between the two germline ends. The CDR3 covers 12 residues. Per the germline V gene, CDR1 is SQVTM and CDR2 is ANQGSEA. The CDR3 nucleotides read TGCAGCGACCGACAGATGGGCACTGAAGCTTTCTTT. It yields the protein CSDRQMGTEAFF. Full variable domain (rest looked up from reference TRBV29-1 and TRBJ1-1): SAVISQKPSRDICQRGTSLTIQCQVDSQVTMMFWYRQQPGQSLTLIATANQGSEATYESGFVIDKFPISRPNLTFSTLTVSNMSPEDSSIYLCSDRQMGTEAFFGQGTRLTVV.

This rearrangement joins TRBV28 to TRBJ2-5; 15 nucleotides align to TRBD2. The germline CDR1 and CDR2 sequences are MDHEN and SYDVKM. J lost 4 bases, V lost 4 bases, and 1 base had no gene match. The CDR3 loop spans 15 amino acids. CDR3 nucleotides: TGTGCCAGCAGTTGGACTAGCGGGAGGGGAGAGACCCAGTACTTC. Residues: CASSWTSGRGETQYF.

CDR3 DNA: TGCAGCGTTGAAGATCCCGATGGGGGGGGGAGTGAGCTAGCCAAAAACATTCAGTACTTC. Its translation: CSVEDPDGGGSELAKNIQYF. V usage is TRBV29-1 and J usage is TRBJ2-4; 7 bases are shared with TRBD2. CDR1 is SQVTM and CDR2 is ANQGSEA in the germline V gene. CDR3 length: 20 amino acids. The V and J ends lost 0 bases and 0 bases, in that order; junction bases with no gene match: 17.

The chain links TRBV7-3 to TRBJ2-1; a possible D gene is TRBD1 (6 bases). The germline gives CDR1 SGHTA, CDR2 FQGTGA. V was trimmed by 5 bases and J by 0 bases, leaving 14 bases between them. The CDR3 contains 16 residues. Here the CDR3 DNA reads TGTGCCAGCAGCCCTCAGGGGTTTAGCTCCTACAATGAGCAGTTCTTC. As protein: CASSPQGFSSYNEQFF.

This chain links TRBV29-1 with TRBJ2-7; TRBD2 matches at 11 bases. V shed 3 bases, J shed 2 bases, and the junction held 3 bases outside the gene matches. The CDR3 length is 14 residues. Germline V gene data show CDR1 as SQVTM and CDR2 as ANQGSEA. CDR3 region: CSVETSGTTYEQYF. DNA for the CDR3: TGCAGCGTTGAGACTAGCGGGACAACCTACGAGCAGTACTTC.

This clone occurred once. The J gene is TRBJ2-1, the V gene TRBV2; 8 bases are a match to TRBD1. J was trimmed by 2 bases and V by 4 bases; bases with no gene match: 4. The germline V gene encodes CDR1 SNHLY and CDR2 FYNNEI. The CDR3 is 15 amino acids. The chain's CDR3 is CASSVGQGPYNEQFF. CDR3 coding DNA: TGTGCCAGCAGTGTCGGACAGGGCCCCTACAATGAGCAGTTCTTC.

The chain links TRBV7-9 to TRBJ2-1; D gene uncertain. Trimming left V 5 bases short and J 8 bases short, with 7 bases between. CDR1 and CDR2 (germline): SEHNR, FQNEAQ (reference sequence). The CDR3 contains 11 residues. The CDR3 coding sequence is TGTGCCAGCAGCCCGTCCCATGAGCAGTTCTTC. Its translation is CASSPSHEQFF.

The chain's CDR3 is CASSWDSTGEQYF. The CDR3, as DNA: TGTGCCAGCAGTTGGGACAGTACGGGTGAGCAGTACTTC. The V and J genes are TRBV27 and TRBJ2-7; 7 bases fit TRBD1. Germline V CDR1 and CDR2: MNHEY, SMNVEV (reference sequence). This CDR3 spans 13 amino acids. The V gene end was trimmed by 4 bases and the J gene end by 7 bases; junction bases not matched to a gene: 7.

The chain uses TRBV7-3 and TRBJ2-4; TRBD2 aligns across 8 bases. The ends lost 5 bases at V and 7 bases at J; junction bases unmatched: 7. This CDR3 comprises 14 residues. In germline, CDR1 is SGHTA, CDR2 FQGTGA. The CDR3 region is CASSPSGGENIQYF. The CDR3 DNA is TGTGCCAGCAGCCCCTCGGGAGGGGAGAACATTCAGTACTTC.

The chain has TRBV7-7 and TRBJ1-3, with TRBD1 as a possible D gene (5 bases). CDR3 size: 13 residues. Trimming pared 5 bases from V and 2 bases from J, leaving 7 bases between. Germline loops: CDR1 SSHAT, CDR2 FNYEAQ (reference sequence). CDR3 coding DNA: TGTGCCAGCAGCCGGGGGGCTGGAAACACCATATATTTT. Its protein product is CASSRGAGNTIYF. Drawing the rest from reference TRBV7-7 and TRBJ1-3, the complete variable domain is GAGVSQSPRYKVTKRGQDVTLRCDPISSHATLYWYQQALGQGPEFLTYFNYEAQPDKSGLPSDRFSAERPEGSISTLTIQRTEQRDSAMYRCASSRGAGNTIYFGEGSWLTVV.

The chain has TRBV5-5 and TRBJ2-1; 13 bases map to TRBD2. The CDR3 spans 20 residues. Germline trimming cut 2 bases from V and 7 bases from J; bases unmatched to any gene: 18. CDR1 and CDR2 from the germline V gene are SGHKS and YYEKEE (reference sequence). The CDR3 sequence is CASSFSKPGLAGRVRNEQFF. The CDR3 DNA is TGTGCCAGCAGCTTCTCAAAACCGGGACTAGCGGGACGAGTTAGAAATGAGCAGTTCTTC.

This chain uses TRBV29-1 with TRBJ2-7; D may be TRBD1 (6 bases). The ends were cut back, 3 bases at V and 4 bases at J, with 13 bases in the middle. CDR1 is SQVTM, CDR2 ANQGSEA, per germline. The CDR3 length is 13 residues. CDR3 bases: TGCAGCGTTGAGACGGACAGTGATTACGAGCAGTACTTC. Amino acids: CSVETDSDYEQYF.

In nucleotides, the CDR3 is TGTGCCAGCAGCTTAACGACTAGCGGCTCCTACAATGAGCAGTTCTTC. Protein sequence: CASSLTTSGSYNEQFF. The chain joins TRBV13 to TRBJ2-1, with 9 bases lining up with TRBD2. Germline CDR1 is PRHDT and CDR2 is FYEKMQ (reference sequence). The CDR3 length is 16 residues. J was trimmed by 0 bases and V by 2 bases; bases with no gene match: 2.

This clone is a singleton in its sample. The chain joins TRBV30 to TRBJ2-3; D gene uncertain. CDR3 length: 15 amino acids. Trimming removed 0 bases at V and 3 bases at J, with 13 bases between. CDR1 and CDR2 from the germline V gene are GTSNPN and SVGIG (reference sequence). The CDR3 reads CAWSVRVGRTDTQYF. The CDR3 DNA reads TGTGCCTGGAGTGTACGTGTTGGGCGAACAGATACGCAGTATTTT.

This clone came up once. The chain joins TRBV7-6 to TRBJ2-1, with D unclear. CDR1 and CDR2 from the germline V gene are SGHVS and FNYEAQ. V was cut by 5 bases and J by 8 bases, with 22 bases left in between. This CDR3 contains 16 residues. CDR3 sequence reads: CASSMGGGQVIYEQFF. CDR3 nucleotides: TGTGCCAGCAGCATGGGCGGCGGCCAGGTTATCTATGAGCAGTTCTTC. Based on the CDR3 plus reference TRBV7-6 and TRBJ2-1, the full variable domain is GAGVSQSPRYKVTKRGQDVALRCDPISGHVSLYWYRQALGQGPEFLTYFNYEAQQDKSGLPNDRFSAERPEGSISTLTIQRTEQRDSAMYRCASSMGGGQVIYEQFFGPGTRLTVL.